The rows below give T cell receptor beta chains drawn from one sample of a study of shared clonotypes between healthy human individuals. Here immunoSEQ multiplex PCR was the method, and the copy in TCRdb shows in-frame clones only, minus some. The sample yields 600,000 to 700,000 clones, approximately 73% seen once. Input material: memory CD4+ T cells sorted from blood. Receptors originate from a woman aged 30 to 39 in good health. Both conserved end residues are part of each CDR3. D genes are given only for firm matches. Clone sizes are given selectively: once, few, many, or a class where the clone is expanded.

CDR3 protein	CDR3 DNA	J gene	V gene	clone size	D gene
CASSRLGQAAGELFF	TGTGCCAGCAGCCGCCTTGGGCAGGCGGCCGGGGAGCTGTTTTTT	TRBJ2-2	TRBV14	-	-
CASSFSGRETQYF	TGTGCCAGCAGCTTCTCTGGGAGGGAGACCCAGTACTTC	TRBJ2-5	TRBV11-2	-	-
CASSEYEDRFYGYTF	TGTGCCAGCAGTGAATACGAGGACAGGTTCTATGGCTACACCTTC	TRBJ1-2	TRBV6-1	-	TRBD1
CASSVTGNQPQHF	TGCGCCAGCAGCGTGACGGGGAATCAGCCCCAGCATTTT	TRBJ1-5	TRBV5-1	once	-
CASTRMQGVNYGYTF	TGTGCCAGCACACGGATGCAGGGGGTGAACTATGGCTACACCTTC	TRBJ1-2	TRBV2	-	TRBD1
CASSLTGGVYEQYF	TGCGCCAGCAGCTTGACAGGGGGTGTCTACGAGCAGTACTTC	TRBJ2-7	TRBV5-1	-	TRBD1
CASSFGTSGTDTQYF	TGTGCCAGCAGCTTCGGGACTAGCGGCACAGATACGCAGTATTTT	TRBJ2-3	TRBV11-2	-	TRBD2
CASSLRQGGNTQYF	TGTGCCAGCAGCTTACGCCAGGGAGGAAATACGCAGTATTTT	TRBJ2-3	TRBV7-9	-	-
CASSRNIAGAGVDNEQFF	TGTGCCAGTAGTCGAAATATAGCAGGAGCGGGAGTCGACAATGAGCAGTTCTTC	TRBJ2-1	TRBV19	-	TRBD2
CASSGLQGAPEAFF	TGCGCCAGCAGCGGATTACAGGGGGCGCCTGAAGCTTTCTTT	TRBJ1-1	TRBV5-1	few	TRBD1
CASSLGAAHYNEQFF	TGTGCCAGCAGCTTGGGCGCCGCTCACTACAATGAGCAGTTCTTC	TRBJ2-1	TRBV7-2	-	-